This TCR beta chain was sequenced during a study of patients and donors after allogeneic stem cell transplantation. The length of the CDR3 is 18 residues. After removal of 6 bases from V and 2 bases from J, the junction contained 17 bases not matched to a gene. TCRdb reanalysed the RT-PCR reads using MiXCR and keeps one entry per CDR3 protein. The table has around 25,000 distinct CDR3 sequences, under 55% seen once; the top ten hold 78%. This TCR derives from a human donor who was either an allogeneic HSCT recipient or a stem cell or donor lymphocyte infusion donor (not recorded which). It is not recorded whose cells these are; they may come from a transplant donor. The V and J genes are TRBV12-3 or TRBV12-4 and TRBJ1-1, with 8 bases aligning to TRBD1. The sample taken for sequencing was blood, either unsorted or a sorted T cell fraction (not recorded which). CDR3 in amino acids: CASRYGRQGRAVNTEAFF. CDR3 nucleotides: TGTGCCAGCAGATACGGGCGACAGGGGCGAGCGGTTAACACTGAAGCTTTCTTT.